The sequence of this T cell receptor beta chain was determined in a study of blood T cells in healthy people across ages. Whole-study findings and limits: Greater diversity and more naive CD4+ cells were seen in long-lived donors than in aged donors. TCR beta diversity was tightly associated with the proportion of naive T cells.

Points on this clonotype: The antigen remains undetermined.

Alongside a J-beta primer mix, a sample-barcoded 5' primer served in a second PCR lasting about 7 to 12 cycles. MiXCR, applied by TCRdb to the 5' RACE reads, yields one record per CDR3 protein. Of approximately 810,000 distinct CDR3 sequences in the sample, around 28% were seen once. A minimum of 7 million PBMCs was isolated per sample. CDR3 length: 13 residues. CDR1 and CDR2 from the germline V gene are DFQATT and SNEGSKA (reference sequence). The source is a woman older than 75 in good health. Sequenced sample: blood. The J gene is TRBJ2-4, the V gene TRBV20-1; D ambiguous. DNA for the CDR3: TGCAGCGCGTACCTTCTAGCCAAAAACATTCAGTACTTC. It is translated as CSAYLLAKNIQYF.